Listed below are T cell receptor beta chains from one sample, sequenced in a study of shared clonotypes between healthy human individuals. Libraries were prepared by immunoSEQ multiplex PCR; TCRdb keeps only in-frame clonotypes and omits some of them. Among hundreds of thousands of clones, 96% were seen once, and the ten largest hold less than 0.13%. Sequenced: naive CD8+ T cells sorted from blood. The source of these receptors is a woman aged 25 to 39 in good health. CDR3s include the opening cysteine and the closing phenylalanine or tryptophan. Fields, in order: clone size, J gene, V gene, D gene, CDR3 protein, CDR3 DNA. The D gene is left open where the match is weak. Where a row states a size, it is once, few, many or the class of an expanded clone; other rows omit it.

-,TRBJ2-7,TRBV27,-,CATWGRGEQYF,TGTGCCACCTGGGGTCGGGGAGAGCAGTACTTC
-,TRBJ1-5,TRBV27,-,CASGEPQHF,TGTGCCAGCGGGGAACCCCAGCATTTT
-,TRBJ2-1,TRBV7-6,TRBD2,CASSRGTSGRNEQFF,TGTGCCAGCAGCCGAGGGACTAGCGGTCGCAATGAGCAGTTCTTC
-,TRBJ1-1,TRBV2,-,CASSEAGTVGNTEAFF,TGTGCCAGCAGTGAAGCGGGGACGGTCGGGAACACTGAAGCTTTCTTT
-,TRBJ1-4,TRBV7-2,-,CASSLRGRVGEKLFF,TGTGCCAGCAGCTTAAGGGGCAGGGTGGGTGAAAAACTGTTTTTT
-,TRBJ2-3,TRBV21-1,-,CASSKGLGSTDTQYF,TGTGCCAGCAGCAAGGGACTAGGAAGCACAGATACGCAGTATTTT
-,TRBJ2-7,TRBV5-1,TRBD1,CASSFYTGGEQYF,TGCGCCAGCAGCTTTTATACAGGGGGCGAGCAGTACTTC
-,TRBJ2-1,TRBV10-1,-,CASSGGSLSSYNEQFF,TGCGCCAGCAGTGGGGGATCGCTGTCCTCCTACAATGAGCAGTTCTTC
-,TRBJ1-5,TRBV5-6,-,CASSSGTGNQPQHF,TGTGCCAGCAGCTCAGGTACAGGGAATCAGCCCCAGCATTTT
-,TRBJ2-7,TRBV7-9,TRBD2,CASRRTSGASYEQYF,TGTGCCAGCCGACGAACTAGCGGGGCCAGCTACGAGCAGTACTTC
-,TRBJ2-7,TRBV6-6,-,CASSSGTYEQYF,TGTGCCAGCAGTTCCGGGACCTACGAGCAGTACTTC
-,TRBJ1-1,TRBV6-1,TRBD1,CASSARQGENTEAFF,TGTGCCAGCAGTGCGAGACAGGGAGAGAACACTGAAGCTTTCTTT
-,TRBJ1-2,TRBV19,-,CASSDYGYTF,TGTGCCAGTAGTGACTATGGCTACACCTTC
-,TRBJ2-7,TRBV13,-,CATNIVGERAYEQYF,TGTGCCACCAACATAGTGGGGGAGAGGGCCTACGAGCAGTACTTC
-,TRBJ1-2,TRBV28,TRBD1,CASGRGQTNYGYTF,TGTGCCAGCGGCAGGGGGCAGACTAACTATGGCTACACCTTC
-,TRBJ2-1,TRBV6-1,TRBD2,CASASSGPYNEQFF,TGTGCCAGTGCCTCTAGCGGCCCCTACAATGAGCAGTTCTTC
-,TRBJ2-7,TRBV6-5,TRBD1,CASSSTGTGSEQYF,TGTGCCAGCAGTTCAACCGGGACAGGGAGTGAGCAGTACTTC
-,TRBJ2-2,TRBV9,-,CASSPVKSTGELFF,TGTGCCAGCAGCCCCGTGAAGAGTACCGGGGAGCTGTTTTTT
-,TRBJ2-7,TRBV5-1,TRBD2,CASSSSGDSYEQYF,TGCGCCAGCAGCTCTAGCGGCGATTCCTACGAGCAGTACTTC
-,TRBJ2-1,TRBV27,TRBD1,CASTPGTGALNEQFF,TGTGCCAGCACCCCCGGGACAGGGGCATTAAATGAGCAGTTCTTC
-,TRBJ1-5,TRBV2,TRBD1,CASRIEAGQGPNQPQHF,TGTGCCAGCAGGATCGAAGCGGGACAGGGCCCCAATCAGCCCCAGCATTTT
-,TRBJ2-7,TRBV5-4,-,CASSLASEQYF,TGTGCCAGCAGCTTGGCTTCCGAGCAGTACTTC
-,TRBJ1-1,TRBV7-9,TRBD1,CASRSQGAWTEAFF,TGTGCCAGCAGGTCGCAGGGGGCATGGACTGAAGCTTTCTTT
-,TRBJ1-4,TRBV6-9,-,CASSYGGGREKLFF,TGTGCCAGCAGTTATGGGGGGGGTAGAGAAAAACTGTTTTTT
-,TRBJ2-7,TRBV28,-,CASSPPGGYEQYF,TGTGCCAGCAGTCCGCCCGGAGGGTACGAGCAGTACTTC
-,TRBJ1-1,TRBV27,TRBD1,CASSLDGDRDYEAFF,TGTGCCAGCAGTTTAGACGGTGACAGGGACTACGAAGCTTTCTTT
once,TRBJ1-5,TRBV25-1,-,CASSIDRNQPQHF,TGTGCCAGCAGCATAGACAGAAATCAGCCCCAGCATTTT
-,TRBJ2-7,TRBV6-1,TRBD1,CAIIGQGAYEQYF,TGTGCCATTATAGGACAGGGGGCCTACGAGCAGTACTTC
-,TRBJ2-2,TRBV6-5,-,CASSYRENTGELFF,TGTGCCAGCAGTTACCGGGAGAACACCGGGGAGCTGTTTTTT
-,TRBJ2-5,TRBV10-2,-,CASQRDLRETQYF,TGCGCCAGCCAGAGGGATTTACGAGAGACCCAGTACTTC
-,TRBJ1-1,TRBV30,-,CAWSVQGNTEAFF,TGTGCCTGGAGTGTACAGGGTAACACTGAAGCTTTCTTT
-,TRBJ1-3,TRBV10-3,TRBD1,CAIRGQDSGNTIYF,TGTGCCATCAGGGGACAGGACTCTGGAAACACCATATATTTT
-,TRBJ1-4,TRBV9,-,CASSVGGSTNEKLFF,TGTGCCAGCAGCGTAGGTGGCTCAACTAATGAAAAACTGTTTTTT
-,TRBJ1-5,TRBV9,-,CASSQRGGQPQHF,TGTGCCAGCAGCCAGAGGGGTGGTCAGCCCCAGCATTTT
-,TRBJ2-3,TRBV6-1,-,CASSGRTSSTDTQYF,TGTGCCAGCAGTGGAAGGACATCTAGCACAGATACGCAGTATTTT
-,TRBJ1-5,TRBV27,-,CASSPSTGNSNQPQHF,TGTGCCAGCAGTCCATCTACAGGGAATAGCAATCAGCCCCAGCATTTT